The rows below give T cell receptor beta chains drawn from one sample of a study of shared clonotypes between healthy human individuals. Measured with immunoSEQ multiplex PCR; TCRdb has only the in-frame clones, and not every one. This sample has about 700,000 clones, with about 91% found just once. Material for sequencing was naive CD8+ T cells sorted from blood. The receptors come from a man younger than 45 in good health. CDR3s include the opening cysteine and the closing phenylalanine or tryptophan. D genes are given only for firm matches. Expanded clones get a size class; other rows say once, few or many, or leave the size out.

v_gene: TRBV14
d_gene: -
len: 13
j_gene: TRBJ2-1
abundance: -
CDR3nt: TGTGCCAGCAGCCTCCACCGGAGCGATGAGCAGTTCTTC
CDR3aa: CASSLHRSDEQFF

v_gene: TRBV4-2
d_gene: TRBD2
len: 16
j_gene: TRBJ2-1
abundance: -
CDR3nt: TGTGCCAGCAGCCAAGACGGACTAGCGGGCCCTAATGAGCAGTTCTTC
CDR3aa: CASSQDGLAGPNEQFF

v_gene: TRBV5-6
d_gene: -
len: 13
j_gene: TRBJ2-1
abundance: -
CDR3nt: TGTGCCAGCAGCTTCGGAACGTACAATGAGCAGTTCTTC
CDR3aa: CASSFGTYNEQFF

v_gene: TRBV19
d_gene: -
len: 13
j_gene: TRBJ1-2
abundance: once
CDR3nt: TGTGCCAGTAGCTCCGGGCCGATATATGGCTACACCTTC
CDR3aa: CASSSGPIYGYTF

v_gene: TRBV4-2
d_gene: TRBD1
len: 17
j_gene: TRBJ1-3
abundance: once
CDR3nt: TGTGCCAGCAGCCAAAGCGGACAGGGAGAACCCGGAAACACCATATATTTT
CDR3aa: CASSQSGQGEPGNTIYF

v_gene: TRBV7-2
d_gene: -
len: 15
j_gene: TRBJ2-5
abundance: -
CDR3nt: TGTGCCAGCAGCTTTTACTTGGGGGAAGCGGAGACCCAGTACTTC
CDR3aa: CASSFYLGEAETQYF

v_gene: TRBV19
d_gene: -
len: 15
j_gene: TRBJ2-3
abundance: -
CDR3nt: TGTGCCAGAAACCAGAGGGAGAAGGCAGCAGATACGCAGTATTTT
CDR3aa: CARNQREKAADTQYF

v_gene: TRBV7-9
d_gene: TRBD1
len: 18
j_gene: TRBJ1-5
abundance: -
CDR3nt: TGTGCCAGCAGCTCAGGACAGGGGAAGGGTTATAGCAATCAGCCCCAGCATTTT
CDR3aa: CASSSGQGKGYSNQPQHF

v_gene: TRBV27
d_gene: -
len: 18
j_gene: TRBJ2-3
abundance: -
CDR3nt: TGTGCCAGCAGTCTCTTCGGGGGGCCCGCGGGACGCACAGATACGCAGTATTTT
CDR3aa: CASSLFGGPAGRTDTQYF

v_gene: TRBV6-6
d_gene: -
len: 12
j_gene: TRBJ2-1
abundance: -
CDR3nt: TGTGCCAGCAGTTACTCTCAGCGAGAGCAGTTCTTC
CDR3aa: CASSYSQREQFF

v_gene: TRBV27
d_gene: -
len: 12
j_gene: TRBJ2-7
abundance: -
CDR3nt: TGTGCCAGCATGCGAGGGACGGGGGAGCAGTACTTC
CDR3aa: CASMRGTGEQYF

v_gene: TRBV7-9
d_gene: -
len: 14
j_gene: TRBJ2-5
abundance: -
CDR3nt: TGTGCCAGCAGCTTAATTCAGGGACAAGAGACCCAGTACTTC
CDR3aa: CASSLIQGQETQYF

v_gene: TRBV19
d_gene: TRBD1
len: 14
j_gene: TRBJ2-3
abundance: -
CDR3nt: TGTGCCAGTAGTGTAAGGGGCACGGGACAGGAGAAGTATTTT
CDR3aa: CASSVRGTGQEKYF

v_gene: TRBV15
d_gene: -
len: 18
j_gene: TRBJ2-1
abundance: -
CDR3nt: TGTGCCACCAGCAGCTCCTGGTTAGCTGCGGGAATCTACAATGAGCAGTTCTTC
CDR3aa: CATSSSWLAAGIYNEQFF

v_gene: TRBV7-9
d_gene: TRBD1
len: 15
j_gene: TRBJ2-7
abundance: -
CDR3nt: TGTGCCAGCAGCTTAGCGATGACAGGGGACTACGAGCAGTACTTC
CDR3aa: CASSLAMTGDYEQYF

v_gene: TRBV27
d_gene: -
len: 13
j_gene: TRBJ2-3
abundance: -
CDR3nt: TGTGCCAGCAGTTCAGTGGTTAGGGATACGCAGTATTTT
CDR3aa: CASSSVVRDTQYF

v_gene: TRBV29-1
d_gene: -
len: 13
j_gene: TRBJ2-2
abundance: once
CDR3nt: TGCAGCGTTGAACAACAGGACACCGGGGAGCTGTTTTTT
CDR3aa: CSVEQQDTGELFF

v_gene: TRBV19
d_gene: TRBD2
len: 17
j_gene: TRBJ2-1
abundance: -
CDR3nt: TGTGCCAGTAGTATTTTAGGAAGACTAGCGGGAGGGGTTGAGCAGTTCTTC
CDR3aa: CASSILGRLAGGVEQFF

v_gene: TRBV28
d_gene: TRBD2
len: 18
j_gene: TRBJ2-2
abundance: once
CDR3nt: TGTGCCAGCAGTCAGAACCGATGGAGCGGGAGAAACACCGGGGAGCTGTTTTTT
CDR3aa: CASSQNRWSGRNTGELFF

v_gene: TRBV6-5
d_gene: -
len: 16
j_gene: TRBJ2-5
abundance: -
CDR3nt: TGTGCCAGCAGTTTGCGCATCTTTGCGGGCAAAGAGACCCAGTACTTC
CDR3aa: CASSLRIFAGKETQYF

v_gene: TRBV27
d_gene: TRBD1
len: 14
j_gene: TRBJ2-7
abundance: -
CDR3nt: TGTGCCAGCAGTTTCTTGGACAGGGGCTACGAGCAGTACTTC
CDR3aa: CASSFLDRGYEQYF

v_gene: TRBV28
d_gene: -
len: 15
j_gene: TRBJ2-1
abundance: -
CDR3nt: TGTGCCAGCTTGACCCCAGGGCAGGGTAACAATGAGCAGTTCTTC
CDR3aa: CASLTPGQGNNEQFF

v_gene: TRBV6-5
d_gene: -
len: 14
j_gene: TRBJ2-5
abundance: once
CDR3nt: TGTGCCAGCAGTCATACAGGGACCCCAGAGACCCAGTACTTC
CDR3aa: CASSHTGTPETQYF

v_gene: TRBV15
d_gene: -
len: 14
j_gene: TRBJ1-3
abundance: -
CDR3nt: TGTGCCACCAGCAAAGACAGCTCTGGAAACACCATATATTTT
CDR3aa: CATSKDSSGNTIYF

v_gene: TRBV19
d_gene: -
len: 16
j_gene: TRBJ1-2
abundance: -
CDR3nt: TGTGCCAGTATCCCGGGCGTGGGTCGGACTAACTATGGCTACACCTTC
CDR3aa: CASIPGVGRTNYGYTF

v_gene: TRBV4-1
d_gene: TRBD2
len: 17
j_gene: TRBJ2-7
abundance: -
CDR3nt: TGCGCCAGCAGCCAAGTGGCGGGAGGGCCCTCCACCTACGAGCAGTACTTC
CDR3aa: CASSQVAGGPSTYEQYF

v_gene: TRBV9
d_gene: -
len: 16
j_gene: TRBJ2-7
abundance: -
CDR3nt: TGTGCCAGCAGCGCGAACAAGGGACAAAGGGTATACGAGCAGTACTTC
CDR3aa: CASSANKGQRVYEQYF

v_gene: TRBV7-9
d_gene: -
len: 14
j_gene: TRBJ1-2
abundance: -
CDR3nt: TGTGCCAGCAGCTTAGCGGGCCCTTCCTATGGCTACACCTTC
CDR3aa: CASSLAGPSYGYTF

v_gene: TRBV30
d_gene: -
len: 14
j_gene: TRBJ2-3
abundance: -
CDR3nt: TGTGCCTGGACTCAGGGGCTATCTACAGATACGCAGTATTTT
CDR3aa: CAWTQGLSTDTQYF

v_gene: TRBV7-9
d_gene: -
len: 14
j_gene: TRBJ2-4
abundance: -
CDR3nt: TGTGCCAGCAGCAACATGGACATTTCCAACATTCAGTACTTC
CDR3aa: CASSNMDISNIQYF

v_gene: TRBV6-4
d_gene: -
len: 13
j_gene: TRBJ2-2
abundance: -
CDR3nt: TGTGCCAGCAGTGACTCGAATAGCGGGGAGCTGTTTTTT
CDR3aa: CASSDSNSGELFF

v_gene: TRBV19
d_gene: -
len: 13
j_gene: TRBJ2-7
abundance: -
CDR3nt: TGTGCCAGTAGTATAGCCAGGGGTTACGAGCAGTACTTC
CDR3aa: CASSIARGYEQYF

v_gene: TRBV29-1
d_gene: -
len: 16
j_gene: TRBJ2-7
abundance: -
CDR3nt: TGCAGCGTTGATGACAGGGCTAGCGGTAGCTCCTACGAGCAGTACTTC
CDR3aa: CSVDDRASGSSYEQYF

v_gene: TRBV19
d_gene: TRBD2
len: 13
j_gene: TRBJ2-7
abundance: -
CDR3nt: TGTGCCAGTAGCCCGGGACTAACCTACGAGCAGTACTTC
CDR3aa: CASSPGLTYEQYF

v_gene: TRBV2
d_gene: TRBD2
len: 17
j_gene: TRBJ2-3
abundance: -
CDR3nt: TGTGCCAGCAGTGTAGAAGCGGGAGGGTCGATCACAGATACGCAGTATTTT
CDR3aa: CASSVEAGGSITDTQYF

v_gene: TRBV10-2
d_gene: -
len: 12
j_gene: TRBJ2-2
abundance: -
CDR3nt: TGCGCCAGCGGTAGGAACACCGGGGAGCTGTTTTTT
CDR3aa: CASGRNTGELFF

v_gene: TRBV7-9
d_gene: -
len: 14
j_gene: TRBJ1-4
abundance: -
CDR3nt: TGTGCCAGCAGCCAACAAGGCCTACATGAAAAACTGTTTTTT
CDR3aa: CASSQQGLHEKLFF

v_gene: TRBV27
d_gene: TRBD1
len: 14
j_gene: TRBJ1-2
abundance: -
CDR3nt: TGTGCCAGCTCGAAGGGGGCGGGACAGATCGGCTACACCTTC
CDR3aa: CASSKGAGQIGYTF

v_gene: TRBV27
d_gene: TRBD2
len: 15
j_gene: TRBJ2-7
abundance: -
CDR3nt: TGTGCCAGCAGTTATGCTAGCGGAAGCTCCTACGAGCAGTACTTC
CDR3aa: CASSYASGSSYEQYF

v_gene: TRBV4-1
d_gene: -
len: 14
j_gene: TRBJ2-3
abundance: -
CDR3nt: TGCGCCAGCAGCCAAGAATCCTTGACAGATACGCAGTATTTT
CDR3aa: CASSQESLTDTQYF

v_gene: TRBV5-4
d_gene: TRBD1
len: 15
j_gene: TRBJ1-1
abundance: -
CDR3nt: TGTGCCAGCAGAGGACAGGGGGCAATGAACACTGAAGCTTTCTTT
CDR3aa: CASRGQGAMNTEAFF

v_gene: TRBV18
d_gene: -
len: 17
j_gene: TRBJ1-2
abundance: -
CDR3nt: TGTGCCAGCTCACCAGAAGTTGGCAGGGGAGTCGAGTATGGCTACACCTTC
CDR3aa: CASSPEVGRGVEYGYTF

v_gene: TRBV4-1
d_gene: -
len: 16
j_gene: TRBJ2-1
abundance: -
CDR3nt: TGCGCCAGCAGCCAAGAGGCGGGGCTCTCCTACAATGAGCAGTTCTTC
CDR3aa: CASSQEAGLSYNEQFF

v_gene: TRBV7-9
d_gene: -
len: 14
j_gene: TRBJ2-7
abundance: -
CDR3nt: TGTGCCAGCAGCTTAACTCTGGGGACCTACGAGCAGTACTTC
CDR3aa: CASSLTLGTYEQYF

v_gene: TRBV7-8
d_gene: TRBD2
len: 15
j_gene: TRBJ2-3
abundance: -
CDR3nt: TGTGCCAGCGGCGGGGGGGGACCCAACACAGATACGCAGTATTTT
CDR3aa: CASGGGGPNTDTQYF

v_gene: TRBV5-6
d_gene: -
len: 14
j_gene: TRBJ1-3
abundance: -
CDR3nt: TGTGCCAGCAGCTGGGGGGGTCGTCGGAACACCATATATTTT
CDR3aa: CASSWGGRRNTIYF

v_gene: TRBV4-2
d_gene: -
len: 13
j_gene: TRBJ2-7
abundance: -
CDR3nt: TGTGCCAGCAGCCAAGAATCCGGTTACGAGCAGTACTTC
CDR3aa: CASSQESGYEQYF

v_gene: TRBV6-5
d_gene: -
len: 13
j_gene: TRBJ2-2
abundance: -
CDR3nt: TGTGCCAGCAGTTGGCAAAGCGGCGGGGAGCTGTTTTTT
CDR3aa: CASSWQSGGELFF

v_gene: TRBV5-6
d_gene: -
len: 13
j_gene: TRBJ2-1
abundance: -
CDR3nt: TGTGCCAGCAGCTCCGGACAGTACAATGAGCAGTTCTTC
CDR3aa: CASSSGQYNEQFF

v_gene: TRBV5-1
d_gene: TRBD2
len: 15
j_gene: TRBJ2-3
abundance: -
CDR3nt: TGCGCCAGCAGCTTGGGCGGGAGGGACGCAGATACGCAGTATTTT
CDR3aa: CASSLGGRDADTQYF

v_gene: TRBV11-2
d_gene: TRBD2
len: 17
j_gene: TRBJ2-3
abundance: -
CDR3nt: TGTGCCAGCAGCCCTAAACCTAGCGGACACAAAACAGATACGCAGTATTTT
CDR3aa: CASSPKPSGHKTDTQYF